The 13 T cell receptor beta chains presented below share a single source sample, sequenced in a study of cytomegalovirus exposure and HLA in healthy donors. The study ran its PCR with 60 Vbeta and 13 Jbeta primers. The table came from immunoSEQ multiplex PCR; TCRdb's copy has only in-frame clones and leaves some out. Of roughly 150,000 clones in the sample, about 80% were seen once. The source material was PBMCs. These TCRs come from a male donor in good health and CMV-seronegative.

This chain uses TRBV10-3 with TRBJ2-1; 8 bases map to TRBD1. CDR1 ENHRY and CDR2 SYGVKD come from the germline V gene. J was trimmed by 10 bases and V by 3 bases; bases with no gene match: 11. This CDR3 contains 15 residues. For the CDR3, the DNA is TGTGCCATCAGTGATGGGCAGGGGGCGGCGAACGAGCAGTTCTTC. Amino acid sequence: CAISDGQGAANEQFF.

Note on this clone: Mismatch with germline at one junction end may stem from a read error. This chain joins TRBV5-1 and TRBJ2-1, with 11 bases matching TRBD1. CDR3 length: 15 amino acids. From germline, CDR1 is SGHRS and CDR2 YFSETQ. The CDR3 DNA sequence: TGCGCCAGCAGCCTGATGGGACAGGGGGTGCATGAGCAGCTCTTC. This translates into CASSLMGQGVHEQLF.

This chain uses TRBV6-4 with TRBJ1-2, with 7 positions matching TRBD1. The germline V gene has CDR1 MRHNA and CDR2 SNTAGT. The V segment lost 4 bases and the J segment 0 bases; nucleotides outside the gene matches: 2. This CDR3 comprises 14 residues. The CDR3 here is CASSAQGANYGYTF. CDR3 nucleotide sequence: TGTGCCAGCAGTGCGCAGGGGGCTAACTATGGCTACACCTTC.

This clone occurred a few times. The chain has TRBV7-9 and TRBJ2-7, with D maybe TRBD2 (6 bases). Trimming shortened V by 4 bases and J by 5 bases, and 15 bases separated the two germline ends. The CDR3 consists of 14 residues. Germline V gene sequence: CDR1 SEHNR, CDR2 FQNEAQ (reference sequence). CDR3 in DNA: TGTGCCAGCAGCTACCAGACTAGTCTACACGAGCAGTACTTC. Translation: CASSYQTSLHEQYF. The whole variable domain, filled in from reference TRBV7-9 and TRBJ2-7, reads DTGVSQNPRHKITKRGQNVTFRCDPISEHNRLYWYRQTLGQGPEFLTYFQNEAQLEKSRLLSDRFSAERPKGSFSTLEIQRTEQGDSAMYLCASSYQTSLHEQYFGPGTRLTVT.

This sequence joins TRBV19 and TRBJ2-2; 7 positions agree with TRBD2. V shed 6 bases and J 2 bases; nucleotides not matched to a gene: 9. The germline CDR1 and CDR2 sequences are LNHDA and SQIVND (reference sequence). This CDR3 is 16 amino acids long. For the CDR3, the DNA is TGTGCCAGTAGCCCGCTAGCGGCTGGAAACACCGGGGAGCTGTTTTTT. This translates into CASSPLAAGNTGELFF.

With respect to this clone: The same CDR3 can be traced to other DNA sequences in this sample. The chain has TRBV30 and TRBJ2-7; 8 bases match TRBD1. The CDR3 is 12 residues long. Germline V gene sequence: CDR1 GTSNPN, CDR2 SVGIG (reference sequence). The V and J ends lost 3 bases and 3 bases, in that order; junction bases with no gene match: 1. The CDR3 spells CAWSGQGYEQYF. CDR3 nucleotide sequence: TGTGCCTGGAGCGGACAGGGCTACGAGCAGTACTTC.

J is TRBJ1-3 and V is TRBV4-1; D might be TRBD1 (6 bases). CDR1 and CDR2 (germline): MGHRA, YSYEKL. This CDR3 is built from 17 residues. V lost 1 base and J lost 1, with 14 bases in between. CDR3 DNA: TGCGCCAGCAGCCAAGGATCAAACAGGGAGTCTGGAAACACCATATATTTT. This translates into CASSQGSNRESGNTIYF.

This clone was counted a single time. The CDR3 nucleotides read TGTGCCAGCAGCCCAGCCTCGGGGGGCCACGAGCAGTACTTC. Encoded protein: CASSPASGGHEQYF. V usage is TRBV6-5 and J usage is TRBJ2-7; D might be TRBD2 (7 bases). There are 14 residues in the CDR3. Germline CDR1 MNHEY, CDR2 SVGAGI. Trimming pared 6 bases from V and 5 bases from J, leaving 17 bases between.

The chain recombines TRBV6-1 with TRBJ2-7, with TRBD1 identical over 7 bases. CDR1 and CDR2 from the germline V gene are MNHNS and SASEGT. The CDR3 has 12 residues. The ends lost 6 bases at V and 1 base at J; junction bases unmatched: 0. The CDR3 DNA reads as TGTGCCAGCAGGGACAGGTCCTACGAGCAGTACTTC. It specifies CASRDRSYEQYF.

The chain is built from TRBV5-1 and TRBJ2-1; a possible D gene is TRBD2 (6 bases). Trimming cost V 2 bases and J 6 bases, with 12 bases left between them. Per germline, CDR1 SGHRS and CDR2 YFSETQ. CDR3 length: 14 amino acids. CDR3 amino acids: CASSFGGTLNEQFF. CDR3 DNA: TGCGCCAGCAGCTTCGGAGGGACTCTCAATGAGCAGTTCTTC.

This chain uses TRBV6-6 with TRBJ1-5; D is undetermined. Germline V gives CDR1 MNHNY, CDR2 SVGAGI (reference sequence). This CDR3 comprises 15 residues. V was pared by 3 bases and J by 3 bases, with 12 bases between. The CDR3 region is CASSYDGKPNQPQHF. The CDR3 DNA sequence: TGTGCCAGCAGTTATGACGGGAAACCCAATCAGCCCCAGCATTTT.

This clone was seen a single time. V and J are TRBV5-1 and TRBJ1-6; weak D call: TRBD1 (5 bases). The CDR3 runs 14 residues. CDR1 and CDR2 (germline): SGHRS, YFSETQ. The germline V and J ends were trimmed by 1 base and 7 bases, with 9 bases remaining between them. CDR3 protein: CASSLQGLNSPLHF. CDR3 sequence (DNA): TGCGCCAGCAGCTTGCAGGGACTGAATTCACCCCTCCACTTT.

The CDR3 nucleotides are TGTGCCATCAAGGCGCGGGAGTCCTATGATACGCAGTATTTT. Protein product: CAIKARESYDTQYF. This chain joins TRBV10-3 and TRBJ2-3, with 7 bases aligning to TRBD2. Per the germline V gene, CDR1 is ENHRY and CDR2 is SYGVKD. J gave up 6 bases and V 7 bases, and 10 bases lay outside the gene matches. There are 14 residues in the CDR3.